The 16 T cell receptor beta chains below come from one sample, sequenced in a study of vaccination effects on CD4 cells after COVID-19. The data were produced by immunoSEQ multiplex PCR, yet TCRdb's version contains in-frame clones alone and is incomplete. The sample includes 35,000 to 40,000 clones, 65% to 80% of them seen just once. What these receptors recognize is not known. Once cultured for approximately 10 days, the cells underwent separation to obtain CD4+ T cells. The sample in question was CD4+ T cells from PBMCs cultured without peptide, obtained before COVID-19 vaccination. These receptors all come from a human donor who received a COVID-19 vaccine.

This rearrangement joins TRBV10-3 to TRBJ2-1, with 8 bases identical to TRBD2. Germline values: CDR1 ENHRY, CDR2 SYGVKD. V shed 6 bases, J shed 7 bases, and the junction held 14 bases outside the gene matches. This CDR3 spans 16 amino acids. The CDR3 spells CAISLRDGGGRNEQFF. In nucleotides, the CDR3 is TGTGCCATCAGCCTCCGAGACGGGGGGGGAAGGAATGAGCAGTTCTTC.

J is TRBJ2-7 and V is TRBV6-6; 9 nucleotides align to TRBD1. V shed 5 bases and J 7 bases; nucleotides not matched to a gene: 21. Germline CDR1 is MNHNY and CDR2 is SVGAGI (reference sequence). The CDR3 is made up of 18 amino acids. Here the CDR3 reads CASSPGTWQDRGLREQYF. The DNA for the CDR3 is TGTGCCAGCAGTCCCGGAACTTGGCAGGACAGGGGTCTAAGGGAGCAGTACTTC.

J is TRBJ2-3 and V is TRBV14; D is unclear. Per germline, CDR1 SGHDN and CDR2 FVKESK. The CDR3 runs 12 residues. V lost 1 base and J 3 bases, leaving 2 bases between the germline ends. CDR3 amino acids: CASSQVTDTQYF. In DNA form, the CDR3 reads TGTGCCAGCAGCCAAGTTACAGATACGCAGTATTTT.

V gene TRBV2 combines with J gene TRBJ2-3; D is possibly TRBD1 (5 bases). CDR1 is SNHLY and CDR2 is FYNNEI in the germline V gene. The length of the CDR3 is 14 residues. With 8 bases removed from V and 0 bases from J, the gap between germline ends came to 12 bases. CDR3 in DNA: TGTGCCAGCGGGGCAGGGCCTAGCACAGATACGCAGTATTTT. This sequence encodes CASGAGPSTDTQYF.

The rearrangement joins TRBV19 to TRBJ2-3; the match to TRBD1 covers 11 bases. V gave up 6 bases and J gave up 5 bases; unmatched junction bases: 4. CDR3 length: 14 amino acids. Germline V gene data show CDR1 as LNHDA and CDR2 as SQIVND (reference sequence). The CDR3: CASRDRGREDTQYF. The CDR3 DNA follows: TGTGCCAGTAGGGACAGGGGGCGCGAAGATACGCAGTATTTT.

This clone appeared a few times. The chain employs TRBV7-9 and TRBJ1-5, with a weak D call TRBD1 (6 bases). Germline lookup yields CDR1 SEHNR and CDR2 FQNEAQ (reference sequence). Trimming stripped 2 bases from V and 4 bases from J, with 12 bases between. The CDR3 has 15 amino acids. In nucleotides, the CDR3 is TGTGCCAGCAGCTTACCGGACAGAAAAAATCAGCCCCAGCATTTT. Protein: CASSLPDRKNQPQHF.

This chain uses TRBV12-3 or TRBV12-4 with TRBJ1-2; D is ambiguous. This CDR3 comprises 12 residues. The ends were cut back, 5 bases at V and 5 bases at J, with 9 bases in the middle. CDR3 amino acids: CASSIGLYGYTF. The CDR3 DNA sequence: TGTGCCAGCAGTATAGGACTTTATGGCTACACCTTC.

The chain recombines TRBV29-1 with TRBJ1-5, with 10 bases identical to TRBD1. The CDR3 loop spans 14 amino acids. Losses at the gene ends were 7 bases for V and 2 bases for J; bases not matched to a gene: 5. Germline assignment: CDR1 SQVTM and CDR2 ANQGSEA. Written as DNA, the CDR3 is TGCAGCGCCTCCGGGACAGGGGGCAATCAGCCCCAGCATTTT. It encodes CSASGTGGNQPQHF.

This clone occurred once. V is TRBV9 and J is TRBJ2-1, with 8 bases aligning to TRBD2. Germline CDR1 is SGDLS and CDR2 is YYNGEE. The V gene end was trimmed by 5 bases and the J gene end by 8 bases; junction bases not matched to a gene: 12. This CDR3 is 15 amino acids long. The CDR3, as DNA: TGTGCCAGCAGTCCCACCGGGGGGGCGATCGATGAGCAGTTCTTC. Its translation: CASSPTGGAIDEQFF.

The CDR3 reads CASSVPGHNQPQHF. CDR3 nucleotide sequence: TGTGCCAGTAGTGTCCCAGGGCACAATCAGCCCCAGCATTTT. This sequence joins TRBV19 and TRBJ1-5; tentative D call: TRBD1 (5 bases). Germline V CDR1 and CDR2: LNHDA, SQIVND (reference sequence). The V gene lost 5 bases and the J gene lost 3 bases, with 11 bases spanning the gap. This CDR3 region has 14 residues.

The rearrangement links TRBV7-8 to TRBJ2-1; D is ambiguous. Trimming took off 2 bases at V and 1 base at J, with 6 bases between the two ends. This CDR3 is built from 14 residues. Per the germline V gene, CDR1 is SGHVS and CDR2 is FQNEAQ. In nucleotides, the CDR3 is TGTGCCAGCAGCTTATCTGGTTCCTACAATGAGCAGTTCTTC. The encoded protein is CASSLSGSYNEQFF.

This chain's CDR3 is CSASKGNEQFF. The CDR3 DNA reads as TGCAGTGCTAGTAAGGGGAATGAGCAGTTCTTC. V gene TRBV20-1 combines with J gene TRBJ2-1, with D possibly TRBD1 on 5 matching bases. V dropped 3 bases and J dropped 7 bases, with 7 bases sitting between them. Germline CDR1 and CDR2: DFQATT and SNEGSKA (reference sequence). This CDR3 spans 11 amino acids.

The sample holds a few counts of this clone. CDR3 in amino acids: CASSYARRTGVMVNTEAFF. The CDR3, as DNA: TGTGCCAGCAGTTATGCCCGCCGGACAGGGGTGATGGTGAACACTGAAGCTTTCTTT. The chain has TRBV6-2 or TRBV6-3 and TRBJ1-1; 9 bases match TRBD1. The CDR3 runs 19 residues. The V and J ends lost 3 bases and 0 bases, in that order; junction bases with no gene match: 14. Germline assignment: CDR1 MNHEY and CDR2 SVGEGT.

V is TRBV3-1 (or the pseudogene TRBV3-2) and J is TRBJ1-4; TRBD1 agrees at 10 bases. Trimming took 5 bases from V and 4 from J; bases not matched to a gene: 4. CDR3 length equals 15 residues. The germline CDR1 and CDR2 sequences are LGHDT and YNNKEL (reference sequence). CDR3 in DNA: TGTGCCAGCAGCGACGGACAGGGGGGTAATGAAAAACTGTTTTTT. It is translated as CASSDGQGGNEKLFF.

The V call is TRBV28, the J call TRBJ2-7; D is unclear. Germline CDR1 and CDR2: MDHEN and SYDVKM. V was shortened by 10 bases and J by 2 bases, with 15 bases between the two germline ends. The CDR3 length is 13 residues. The CDR3 DNA reads TGTGCCACGCGGCAGATGTCCCCCTACGAGCAGTACTTC. Its translation is CATRQMSPYEQYF.

The chain is built from TRBV7-2 and TRBJ1-5; D is ambiguous. The CDR3 is 13 residues long. Germline CDR1 reads SGHTA; CDR2 reads FQGNSA. V lost 5 bases to trimming and J lost 2 bases, with 7 bases between them. The CDR3 DNA reads as TGTGCCAGCAGCCCCTGGGGCAATCAGCCCCAGCATTTT. Amino acid sequence: CASSPWGNQPQHF. Full variable domain (missing parts from reference TRBV7-2 and TRBJ1-5): GAGVSQSPSNKVTEKGKDVELRCDPISGHTALYWYRQSLGQGLEFLIYFQGNSAPDKSGLPSDRFSAERTGGSVSTLTIQRTQQEDSAVYLCASSPWGNQPQHFGDGTRLSIL.